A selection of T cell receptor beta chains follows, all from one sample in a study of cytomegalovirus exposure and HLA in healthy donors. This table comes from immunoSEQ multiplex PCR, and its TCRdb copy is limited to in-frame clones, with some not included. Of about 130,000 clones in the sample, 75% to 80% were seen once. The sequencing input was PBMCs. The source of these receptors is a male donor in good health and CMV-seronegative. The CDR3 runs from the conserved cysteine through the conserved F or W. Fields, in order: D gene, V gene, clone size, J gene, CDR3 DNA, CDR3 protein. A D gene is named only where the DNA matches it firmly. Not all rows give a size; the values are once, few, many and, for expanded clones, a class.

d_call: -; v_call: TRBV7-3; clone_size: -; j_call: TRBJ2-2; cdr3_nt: TGTGCCAGCAGCCCCGCAGGGGCTTCGAACACCGGGGAGCTGTTTTTT; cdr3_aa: CASSPAGASNTGELFF
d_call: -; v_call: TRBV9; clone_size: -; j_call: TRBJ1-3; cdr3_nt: TGTGCCAGCAGCTCAAGCACAGGCGGCCACTACTCTGGAAACACCATATATTTT; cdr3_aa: CASSSSTGGHYSGNTIYF
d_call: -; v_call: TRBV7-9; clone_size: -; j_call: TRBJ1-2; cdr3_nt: TGTGCCAGCAGCAGTACCAGGGACATCTCCTATGGCTACACCTTC; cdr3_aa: CASSSTRDISYGYTF
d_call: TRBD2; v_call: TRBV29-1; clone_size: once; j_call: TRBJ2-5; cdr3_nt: TGCAGCGTTGAAGACCGACTAGCGGAGACCCAGTACTTC; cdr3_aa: CSVEDRLAETQYF
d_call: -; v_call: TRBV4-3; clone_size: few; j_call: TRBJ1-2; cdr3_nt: TGCGCCAGCAGCCAAGTGGCGGAATTTAACTATGGCTACACCTTC; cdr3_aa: CASSQVAEFNYGYTF
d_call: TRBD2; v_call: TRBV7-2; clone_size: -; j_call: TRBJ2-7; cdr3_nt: TGTGCCAGCAGCCTGCGATTCCGACTAGCGGGGGTCTTCTACGAGCAGTACTTC; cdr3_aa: CASSLRFRLAGVFYEQYF
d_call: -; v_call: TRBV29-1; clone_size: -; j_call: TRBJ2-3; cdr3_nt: TGCAGCGTTGAAGACTTAGGGGGGGCTACGCAGTATTTT; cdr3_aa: CSVEDLGGATQYF
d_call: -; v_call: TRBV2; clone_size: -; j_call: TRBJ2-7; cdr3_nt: TGTGCCACTACAGGGAAGGATAGGTACGAGCAGTACTTC; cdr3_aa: CATTGKDRYEQYF
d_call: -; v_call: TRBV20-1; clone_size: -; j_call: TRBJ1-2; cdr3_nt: TGCAGTGGAGGGCGGGAGTATGGCTACACCTTC; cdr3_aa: CSGGREYGYTF
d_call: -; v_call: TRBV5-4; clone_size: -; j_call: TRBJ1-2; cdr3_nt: TGTGCCAGCAGCAACAGGGAAAGCTTTGGAGGCTACACCTTC; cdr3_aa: CASSNRESFGGYTF
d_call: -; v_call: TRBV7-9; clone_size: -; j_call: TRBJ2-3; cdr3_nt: TGTGCCAGCAGCTTACGGCAGGGTCGTAGCACAGATACGCAGTATTTT; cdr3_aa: CASSLRQGRSTDTQYF
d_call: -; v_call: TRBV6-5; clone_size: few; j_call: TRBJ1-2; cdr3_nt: TGTGCCAGCAGTTACACCGGGTCCTATGGCTACACCTTC; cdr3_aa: CASSYTGSYGYTF
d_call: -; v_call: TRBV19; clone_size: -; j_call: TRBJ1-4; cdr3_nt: TGTGCCAGTAGTGGTGACATCTCAACTAATGAAAAACTGTTTTTT; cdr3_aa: CASSGDISTNEKLFF
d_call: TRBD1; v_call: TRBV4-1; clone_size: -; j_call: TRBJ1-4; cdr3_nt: TGCGCCAGCAGCCCCCGGACAGGGGGAGCATATGAAAAACTGTTTTTT; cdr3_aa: CASSPRTGGAYEKLFF
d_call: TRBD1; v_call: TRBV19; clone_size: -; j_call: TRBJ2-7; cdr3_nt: TGTGCCAGTAGTCCTTCGACAGGGGGCGACGAGCAGTACTTC; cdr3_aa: CASSPSTGGDEQYF
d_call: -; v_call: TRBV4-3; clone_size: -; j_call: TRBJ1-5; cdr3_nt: TGCGCCAGCAGCCGGGGGTGGGGCCTCCCAGGGCGGGGGAATCAGCCCCAGCATTTT; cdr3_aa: CASSRGWGLPGRGNQPQHF
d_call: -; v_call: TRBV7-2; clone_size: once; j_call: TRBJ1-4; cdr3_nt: TGTGCCAGCAGCTTAGCCCCCTCAACTAATGAAAAACTGTTTTTT; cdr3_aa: CASSLAPSTNEKLFF
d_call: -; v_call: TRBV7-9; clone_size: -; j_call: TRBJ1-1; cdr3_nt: TGTGCCAGCAGCTTAGACGGACGGGAGAACACTGAAGCTTTCTTT; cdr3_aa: CASSLDGRENTEAFF
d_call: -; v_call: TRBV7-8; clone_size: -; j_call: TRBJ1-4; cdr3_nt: TGTGCCAGCGCCCCGGGGGAGGATGAAAAACTGTTTTTT; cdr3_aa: CASAPGEDEKLFF
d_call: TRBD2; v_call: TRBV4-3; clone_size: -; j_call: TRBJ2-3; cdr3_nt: TGCGCCAGCAGCCAAGATCGTACGCGGGGGAGCACAGATACGCAGTATTTT; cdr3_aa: CASSQDRTRGSTDTQYF
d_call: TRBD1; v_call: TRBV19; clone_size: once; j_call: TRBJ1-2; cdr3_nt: TGTGCCAGTAGTAGGGACAGGGGGTATGGCTACACCTTC; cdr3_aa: CASSRDRGYGYTF
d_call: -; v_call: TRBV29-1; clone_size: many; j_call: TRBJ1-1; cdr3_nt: TGCAGCGTTGAAGGAAGCGCTGAAGCTTTCTTT; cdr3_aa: CSVEGSAEAFF